Described below is a single TCR beta chain sequence and its context. Antigen specificity is unknown. This sample is drawn from a study of chemoradiotherapy in HPV16-positive cancers. Study-wide results and caveats: Only two HPV16-positive patients supplied the functional HPV-specificity definition. For HPV16-positive patients, expanding HPV-responsive T cells associated with longer recurrence-free survival.

V was cut by 3 bases and J by 4 bases, with 13 bases left in between. The CDR3 runs 14 residues. CDR1 and CDR2 (germline): SGHAT, FQNNGV. Samples were taken several times over chemoradiotherapy. Data came from immunoSEQ multiplex PCR; TCRdb stores just in-frame clones and leaves some out. The sample holds approximately 12,000 clones, around 87% seen once. The receptor was isolated from a human donor with HPV-associated anogenital cancer. Here the sequenced sample was blood, taken from a patient who underwent chemoradiotherapy. The V gene is TRBV11-2, the J gene TRBJ2-7; D unclear. The CDR3 bases are TGTGCCAGCAGCTTCAATAGGGTCTCTTACGAGCAGTACGTC. Its translation: CASSFNRVSYEQYV.